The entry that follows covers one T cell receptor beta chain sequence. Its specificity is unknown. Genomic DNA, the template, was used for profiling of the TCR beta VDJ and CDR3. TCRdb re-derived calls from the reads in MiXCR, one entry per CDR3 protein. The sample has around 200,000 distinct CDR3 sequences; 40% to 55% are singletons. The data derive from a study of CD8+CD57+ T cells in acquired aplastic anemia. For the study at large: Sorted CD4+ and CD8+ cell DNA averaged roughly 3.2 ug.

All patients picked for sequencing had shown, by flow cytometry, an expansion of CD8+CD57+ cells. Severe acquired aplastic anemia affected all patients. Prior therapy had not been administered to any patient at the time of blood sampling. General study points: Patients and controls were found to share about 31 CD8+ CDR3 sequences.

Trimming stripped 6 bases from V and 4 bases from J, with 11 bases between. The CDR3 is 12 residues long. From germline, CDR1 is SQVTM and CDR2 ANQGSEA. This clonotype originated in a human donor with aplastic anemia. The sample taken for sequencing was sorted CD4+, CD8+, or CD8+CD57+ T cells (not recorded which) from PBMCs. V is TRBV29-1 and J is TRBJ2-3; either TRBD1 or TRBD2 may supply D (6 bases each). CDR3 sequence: CSVGQRADTQYF. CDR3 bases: TGCAGCGTAGGACAGCGGGCAGATACGCAGTATTTT.